The next 2 T cell receptor beta chains were all read from a single sample in a study of OX40 agonist ivuxolimab in advanced cancers. TCRdb's copy holds only in-frame clones and misses some; the assay was immunoSEQ multiplex PCR. The data hold around 100,000 clones, with around nine tenths observed a single time. The sequenced sample was CD4+ or CD8+ T cells sorted from blood, obtained in a trial of the OX40 agonist ivuxolimab. The source is an adult with an advanced solid tumor such as melanoma, head and neck, liver or kidney cancer.

The chain is built from TRBV5-1 and TRBJ2-1, with D uncertain. There are 14 residues in the CDR3. Trimming cost V 3 bases and J 0 bases, with 7 bases left between them. Germline values: CDR1 SGHRS, CDR2 YFSETQ. The CDR3: CASSSRLSYNEQFF. Written as DNA, the CDR3 is TGCGCCAGCAGCTCCCGCCTCTCCTACAATGAGCAGTTCTTC.

In nucleotides, the CDR3 is TGTGCCAGCAGCGTTGCAATAGGTGGGTCGGACGGGGAGCTGTTTTTT. It encodes CASSVAIGGSDGELFF. This sequence joins TRBV9 and TRBJ2-2; unclear D gene. From germline, CDR1 is SGDLS and CDR2 YYNGEE. The V and J ends lost 2 bases and 7 bases respectively, with 18 bases between them. The CDR3 spans 16 residues.